This entry lists 14 T cell receptor beta chains sequenced from one sample in a study of blood T cells in healthy people across ages. Next came a second PCR, run for 7 to 11 cycles, which used a sample-barcoded 5' primer along with a J-beta primer mix. One entry per CDR3 protein results from TCRdb running MiXCR on the 5' RACE reads. The data hold fewer than 800,000 distinct CDR3 sequences, with roughly 49% observed a single time. The sequenced sample was blood. These receptors all stem from a woman aged 55-69 years in good health.

This chain links TRBV2 with TRBJ2-1; weak D call: TRBD1 (5 bases). Per germline, CDR1 SNHLY and CDR2 FYNNEI. This CDR3 has 15 residues. V lost 2 bases and J 12 bases, leaving 20 bases between the germline ends. The CDR3 spells CASSEQGGGVYRQFF. The CDR3 DNA reads as TGTGCCAGCAGTGAACAGGGTGGTGGAGTTTATAGGCAGTTCTTC.

This chain links TRBV25-1 with TRBJ2-1; D may be TRBD1 (6 bases). Between the trimmed V and J ends, which lost 2 bases and 1 base, there was a span of 6 bases. From germline, CDR1 is MGHDK and CDR2 SYGVNS. This CDR3 is built from 14 residues. The CDR3, as DNA: TGTGCCAGCAGTGAACAGGGGTCCTACAATGAGCAGTTCTTC. This sequence encodes CASSEQGSYNEQFF.

The J gene is TRBJ2-3, the V gene TRBV20-1; 8 bases agree with TRBD1. This CDR3 is built from 15 residues. Germline values: CDR1 DFQATT, CDR2 SNEGSKA (reference sequence). Germline trimming cut 2 bases from V and 4 bases from J; bases unmatched to any gene: 8. This chain's CDR3 is CSARRSSGGSDTQYF. CDR3 in DNA: TGCAGTGCTAGAAGGTCGTCAGGGGGCTCAGATACGCAGTATTTT.

This rearrangement joins TRBV20-1 to TRBJ2-1; possible D gene TRBD2, 6 bases. Germline lookup yields CDR1 DFQATT and CDR2 SNEGSKA (reference sequence). The CDR3 contains 15 residues. V was pared by 0 bases and J by 6 bases, with 15 bases between. The CDR3 region is CSAREFGGGPNEQFF. The CDR3 DNA reads TGCAGTGCTAGAGAATTTGGGGGAGGCCCCAATGAGCAGTTCTTC.

The V call is TRBV20-1, the J call TRBJ2-3; TRBD2 matches at 13 bases. V dropped 6 bases and J dropped 3; count of bases not matched to a gene: 6. The CDR3 runs to 15 residues. Germline-derived CDR1 and CDR2 are DFQATT and SNEGSKA (reference sequence). DNA of the CDR3: TGCAGTGCGAGGACTAGCGGGAGCCCAACAGATACGCAGTATTTT. Translating it yields CSARTSGSPTDTQYF.

The CDR3 spells CASSLGGIGGRPRIYGYTF. As DNA, the CDR3 is TGTGCCAGCAGTTTAGGGGGGATCGGGGGGCGGCCGAGAATCTATGGCTACACCTTC. The chain links TRBV12-3 or TRBV12-4 to TRBJ1-2; weak D call: TRBD1 (6 bases). Between the trimmed V and J ends, which lost 1 base and 4 bases, there was a span of 25 bases. The CDR3 has 19 residues.

The genes are TRBV9 and TRBJ2-7; 10 bases match TRBD1. CDR1 is SGDLS, CDR2 YYNGEE, per germline. The length of the CDR3 is 16 residues. J lost 5 bases, V lost 2 bases, and 10 bases had no gene match. CDR3 sequence: CASSVSAGTGDHEQYF. CDR3 nucleotides: TGTGCCAGCAGCGTCAGCGCCGGGACAGGGGACCACGAGCAGTACTTC.

The chain carries TRBV9 and TRBJ2-1, with no clear D. V was pared by 2 bases and J by 0 bases, with 6 bases between. CDR3 length: 14 residues. The germline gives CDR1 SGDLS, CDR2 YYNGEE. Written as DNA, the CDR3 is TGTGCCAGCAGCGTGTCCAGCTCCTACAATGAGCAGTTCTTC. Residues: CASSVSSSYNEQFF. The full variable domain, its missing parts supplied by reference TRBV9 and TRBJ2-1, is DSGVTQTPKHLITATGQRVTLRCSPRSGDLSVYWYQQSLDQGLQFLIQYYNGEERAKGNILERFSAQQFPDLHSELNLSSLELGDSALYFCASSVSSSYNEQFFGPGTRLTVL.

The chain couples TRBV27 to TRBJ2-5; 9 positions match TRBD1. Germline lookup yields CDR1 MNHEY and CDR2 SMNVEV (reference sequence). This CDR3 is 16 amino acids long. The ends lost 6 bases at V and 2 bases at J; junction bases unmatched: 10. CDR3 region: CASSPDRGVVQETQYF. Here the CDR3 DNA reads TGTGCCAGCAGCCCCGACAGGGGGGTTGTTCAAGAGACCCAGTACTTC.

The gene calls are TRBV7-6 and TRBJ2-3, with TRBD1 matching 8 bases. Germline values: CDR1 SGHVS, CDR2 FNYEAQ. The CDR3 is made up of 17 amino acids. V lost 1 base to trimming and J lost 0 bases; unmatched junction nucleotides: 6. CDR3 protein: CASSLGSGGGSTDTQYF. The CDR3 bases are TGTGCCAGCAGCTTAGGATCAGGGGGCGGTAGCACAGATACGCAGTATTTT.

CDR3 DNA: TGTGCCAGCAGCCAAGAAAGTAGCGGGAGCCCAGATACGCAGTATTTT. The encoded protein is CASSQESSGSPDTQYF. V is TRBV3-1 and J is TRBJ2-3; the match to TRBD2 covers 9 bases. Germline CDR1 is LGHDT and CDR2 is YNNKEL (reference sequence). The length of the CDR3 is 16 residues. With V trimmed by 0 bases and J by 4 bases, 5 bases remained unmatched.

This clonotype was seen a handful of times. The chain links TRBV7-6 to TRBJ2-3; TRBD1 might be the D (5 bases). This CDR3 spans 14 amino acids. Trimming left V 2 bases short and J 2 bases short, with 8 bases between. Germline V gene sequence: CDR1 SGHVS, CDR2 FNYEAQ. The CDR3: CASSLSGHTDTQYF. In DNA form, the CDR3 reads TGTGCCAGCAGCTTATCAGGACACACAGATACGCAGTATTTT.

The chain recombines TRBV11-2 with TRBJ2-4; D not certain. The J call may be mistaken, given a closer DNA end match to TRBJ2-7. Germline V lookup: CDR1 SGHAT, CDR2 FQNNGV. The CDR3 runs to 15 residues. The chain's CDR3 is CASNLVDTQTYEQYF. DNA of the CDR3: TGTGCCAGCAACTTGGTTGACACCCAGACCTACGAGCAGTACTTC.

J is TRBJ2-7 and V is TRBV20-1, with D maybe TRBD2 (5 bases). V lost 2 bases and J lost 6, with 8 bases in between. The V gene's germline CDR1 is DFQATT and CDR2 SNEGSKA (reference sequence). This CDR3 region has 11 residues. The CDR3 DNA reads TGCAGTGCTAGACCTAGCAGCGAGCAGTACTTC. Its protein product is CSARPSSEQYF.